These 4 T cell receptor beta chains were all obtained from the same sample, sequenced in a study of technical replicates of blood from a few donors. TCRdb's table, derived via immunoSEQ multiplex PCR, lists solely in-frame clones and lacks some. The data hold some 66,000 clones, with 98% observed a single time. Sequencing was performed on T cells isolated from PBMCs. These receptors were taken from a human donor in good health.

The V call is TRBV9, the J call TRBJ1-4; D not resolved. This CDR3 has 13 amino acids. CDR1 is SGDLS, CDR2 YYNGEE, per germline. Trimming removed 5 bases at V and 7 bases at J, with 12 bases between. The CDR3 region is CASRDAGSEKLFF. CDR3 DNA: TGTGCCAGCAGGGACGCGGGTTCTGAAAAACTGTTTTTT. Variable domain in full (rest from reference TRBV9 and TRBJ1-4): DSGVTQTPKHLITATGQRVTLRCSPRSGDLSVYWYQQSLDQGLQFLIQYYNGEERAKGNILERFSAQQFPDLHSELNLSSLELGDSALYFCASRDAGSEKLFFGSGTQLSVL.

The chain recombines TRBV9 with TRBJ1-3; possibly TRBD1 for D (6 bases). The CDR3 length is 15 residues. V was pared by 0 bases and J by 4 bases, with 11 bases between. CDR1 is SGDLS and CDR2 is YYNGEE in the germline V gene. CDR3 bases: TGTGCCAGCAGCGTAGACGGTACAGGGGGAAACACCATATATTTT. Its protein product is CASSVDGTGGNTIYF. Complete variable domain (other parts from reference TRBV9 and TRBJ1-3): DSGVTQTPKHLITATGQRVTLRCSPRSGDLSVYWYQQSLDQGLQFLIQYYNGEERAKGNILERFSAQQFPDLHSELNLSSLELGDSALYFCASSVDGTGGNTIYFGEGSWLTVV.

The V call is TRBV5-1, the J call TRBJ1-1; 7 positions agree with TRBD1. Germline-derived CDR1 and CDR2 are SGHRS and YFSETQ. J was trimmed by 9 bases and V by 4 bases; bases with no gene match: 18. The CDR3 totals 16 residues. The CDR3 protein is CASSDGPFDRASKAFF. DNA of the CDR3: TGCGCCAGCAGCGACGGTCCCTTTGACAGGGCGTCGAAAGCTTTCTTT.

This chain joins TRBV30 and TRBJ2-3; 8 bases fit TRBD1. The CDR3 has 13 residues. V lost 6 bases to trimming and J lost 4 bases; unmatched junction nucleotides: 6. Germline loops: CDR1 GTSNPN, CDR2 SVGIG (reference sequence). The CDR3 DNA reads TGTGCCTGCAACAGGGGGAGGTCAGATACGCAGTATTTT. This codes for CACNRGRSDTQYF.